The rows below give T cell receptor beta chains drawn from one sample of a study of T cells in Graves' hyperthyroidism and ophthalmopathy. Using its own MiXCR run on the multiplex PCR reads, TCRdb lists one record per CDR3 protein. The sample includes hundreds of thousands of distinct CDR3 sequences, 30% to 40% of them seen just once. What was sequenced was blood. These receptors were collected from a woman aged 40 to 50 with Graves' hyperthyroidism. Each CDR3 is given without its conserved first and last residue.

CDR3 length,V gene,J gene,CDR3 protein
11,TRBV6-2/TRBV6-3,TRBJ2-5,ASSYGVGKTQY
11,TRBV12-3/TRBV12-4,TRBJ2-7,ASSPLTIDEQY
10,TRBV11-3,TRBJ1-1,ASSYGQGLAF
13,TRBV10-2,TRBJ1-6,ASSPRSYVNSPLH
12,TRBV28,TRBJ1-5,ASRLVGINQPQH
13,TRBV7-8,TRBJ1-2,ASSLVGQGFIGYT
16,TRBV7-2,TRBJ2-2,ASSQEETSSGRTGELF
15,TRBV12-3/TRBV12-4,TRBJ1-3,ASTTRRGPSSGNTIY
14,TRBV27,TRBJ1-1,ASSVEQGKVDTEAF
19,TRBV6-2/TRBV6-3,TRBJ2-7,ASSYWTSSGDTEGNKYEQY
9,TRBV7-2,TRBJ1-2,TNRGTVGYT
12,TRBV19,TRBJ2-3,ASSTRQGTDTQY
12,TRBV4-3,TRBJ1-1,ASSQGVSGLEAF
15,TRBV7-2,TRBJ1-3,ASILRTKHKYGNTIY
9,TRBV12-3/TRBV12-4,TRBJ1-5,ASSLGLTQH
10,TRBV29-1,TRBJ1-2,SVDDGYYGYT
12,TRBV7-9,TRBJ2-7,ASSMPGRPHEQY
13,TRBV19,TRBJ1-1,ASSIDPPGNTEAF
11,TRBV12-3/TRBV12-4,TRBJ2-7,ASSFGGSYEQY
12,TRBV2,TRBJ2-7,ASSVSRVPYEQY
14,TRBV10-3,TRBJ2-6,AISELEWSGANVLT
15,TRBV5-1,TRBJ2-6,ASSWTGGETGANVLT
10,TRBV19,NA,APKEGSSEQY
11,TRBV6-1,TRBJ1-3,ASSEPYRNTIY
13,TRBV25-1,TRBJ2-7,ASGSAGLSSYEQY
13,TRBV11-2,TRBJ2-2,ASSLLAGGAGELF
10,TRBV29-1,TRBJ2-2,SVVAGGGELF
9,TRBV6-5,TRBJ2-3,ASSTGDTQY
13,TRBV12-3/TRBV12-4,TRBJ1-2,ASTPGTRGYGGYT
14,TRBV12-3/TRBV12-4,TRBJ2-7,ASSFRRGTGGDEQY
12,TRBV19,TRBJ1-2,ASSIDQTLGGYT
13,TRBV7-2,TRBJ2-7,ASSQDSEYTGEQY
13,TRBV5-4,TRBJ1-1,ASSLLGGGNTEAF
12,TRBV7-2,TRBJ1-2,ASSPQDRVGGYT
11,TRBV6-6,TRBJ2-5,ASRPGGQETQY
15,TRBV13,TRBJ2-7,ASSFGLAAISSYEQY
11,TRBV10-3,TRBJ1-5,AISERESQPQH
13,TRBV19,TRBJ2-3,ASSRTSTRTDTQY
14,TRBV7-7,TRBJ2-5,ASSHRDRGSWETQY
16,TRBV15,TRBJ2-1,ATSTGTSGYSSYNKQF
11,TRBV6-2/TRBV6-3,TRBJ1-1,ASSYNGGTEAF
16,TRBV28,TRBJ2-7,ASSPQIAGGLSSYEQY
11,TRBV6-1,TRBJ1-1,ASSEILNTEAF
14,TRBV5-8,TRBJ2-7,ASSYGLAGGSYEQY
8,TRBV20-1,TRBJ2-7,SARLDGQY
14,TRBV20-1,TRBJ2-3,SARDIEAAGTDTQY
13,TRBV9,TRBJ2-2,ASSVLGGPDGELF
12,TRBV5-5,TRBJ2-5,ASSLAQGQETQY
13,TRBV6-5,TRBJ1-1,ASSSEIAGVAEAF
13,TRBV12-3/TRBV12-4,TRBJ1-5,ASSTDRGRYQPQH
14,TRBV6-5,TRBJ1-4,ASSYSRGTGGVKLF
11,TRBV7-9,TRBJ1-1,ASSFGSSTEAF
11,TRBV29-1,TRBJ1-6,SVEGDRGSPLH
12,TRBV12-3/TRBV12-4,TRBJ1-6,ASSSANLIITLH
16,TRBV6-2/TRBV6-3,TRBJ1-5,ASSYSYSELRSNQPQH